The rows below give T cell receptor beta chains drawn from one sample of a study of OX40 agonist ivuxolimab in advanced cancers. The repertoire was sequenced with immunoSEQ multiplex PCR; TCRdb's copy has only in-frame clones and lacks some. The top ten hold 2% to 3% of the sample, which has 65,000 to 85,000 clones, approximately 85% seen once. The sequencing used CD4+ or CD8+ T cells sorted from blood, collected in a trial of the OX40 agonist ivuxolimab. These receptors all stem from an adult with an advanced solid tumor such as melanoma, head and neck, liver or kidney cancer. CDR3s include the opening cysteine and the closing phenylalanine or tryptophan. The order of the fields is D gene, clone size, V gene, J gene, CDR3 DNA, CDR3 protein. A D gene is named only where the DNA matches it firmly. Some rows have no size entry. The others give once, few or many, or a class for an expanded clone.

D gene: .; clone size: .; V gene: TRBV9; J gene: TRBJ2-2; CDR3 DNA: TGTGCCAGCAGCGTAGAGGTAGGGCGGACCGGGGAGCTGTTTTTT; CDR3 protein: CASSVEVGRTGELFF
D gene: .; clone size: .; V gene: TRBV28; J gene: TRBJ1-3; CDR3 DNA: TGTGCCAGCAGTACAGATCCAGGGTCTGGAAACACCATATATTTT; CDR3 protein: CASSTDPGSGNTIYF
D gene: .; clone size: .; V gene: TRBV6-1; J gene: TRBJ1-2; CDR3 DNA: TGTGCCAGCAGTGAACTAGGTTACAGTCGGGGCTACACCTTC; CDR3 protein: CASSELGYSRGYTF
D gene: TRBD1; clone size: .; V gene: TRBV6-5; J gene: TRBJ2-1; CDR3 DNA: TGTGCCAGCAGTCGAGACAGGGAAAGGAAGCGTGAGCAGTTCTTC; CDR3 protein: CASSRDRERKREQFF
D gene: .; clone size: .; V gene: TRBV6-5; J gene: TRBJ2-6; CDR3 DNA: TGTGCCAGCAGTCGGGACTTCTCTGGGGCCAACGTCCTGACTTTC; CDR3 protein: CASSRDFSGANVLTF
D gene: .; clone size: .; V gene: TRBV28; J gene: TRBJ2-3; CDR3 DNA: TGTGCCAGCCAGAACCGGGATACGCAGTATTTT; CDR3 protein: CASQNRDTQYF
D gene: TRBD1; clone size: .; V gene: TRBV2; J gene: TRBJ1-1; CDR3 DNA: TGTGCCAGCAGTGAAATAAGGGCAGGGGGTGAAGCTTTCTTT; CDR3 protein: CASSEIRAGGEAFF
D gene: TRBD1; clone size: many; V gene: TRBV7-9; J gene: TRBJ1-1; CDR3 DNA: TGTGCCAGCAGCTTAGCGGGACAGGGAGGGCCTGAAGCTTTCTTT; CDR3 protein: CASSLAGQGGPEAFF
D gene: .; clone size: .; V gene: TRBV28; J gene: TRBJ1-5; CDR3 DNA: TGTGCCAGCAGTTTATTAAGCAGGGGCAATCAGCCCCAGCATTTT; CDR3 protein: CASSLLSRGNQPQHF
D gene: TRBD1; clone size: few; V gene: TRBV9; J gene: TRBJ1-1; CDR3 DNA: TGTGCCAGCAGCTCGGGACAGGCCCACACTGAAGCTTTCTTT; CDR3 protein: CASSSGQAHTEAFF
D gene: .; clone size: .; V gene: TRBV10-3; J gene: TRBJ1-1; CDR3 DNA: TGTGCCATCAGTAATACGGGGAACACTGAAGCTTTCTTT; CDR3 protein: CAISNTGNTEAFF
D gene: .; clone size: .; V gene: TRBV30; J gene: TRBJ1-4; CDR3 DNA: TGTGCCTTCAGACGCAGCCAAAATGAAAAACTGTTTTTT; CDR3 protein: CAFRRSQNEKLFF
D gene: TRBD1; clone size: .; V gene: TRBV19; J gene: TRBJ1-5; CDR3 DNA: TGTGCCAGTAGTTCCCTGACAGGGGTTTGGAATCAGCCCCAGCATTTT; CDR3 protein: CASSSLTGVWNQPQHF
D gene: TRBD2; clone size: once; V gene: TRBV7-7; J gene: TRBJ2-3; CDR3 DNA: TGTGCCAGCAGCTTCGGACTAGCCCTCACAGATACGCAGTATTTT; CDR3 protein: CASSFGLALTDTQYF
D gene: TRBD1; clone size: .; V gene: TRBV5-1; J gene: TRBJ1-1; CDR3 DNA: TGCGCCAGCAGGCAAGACGGGACAGCCTACACTGAAGCTTTCTTT; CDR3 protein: CASRQDGTAYTEAFF
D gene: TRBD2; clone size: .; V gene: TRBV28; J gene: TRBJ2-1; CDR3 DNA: TGTGCCAGCAGTTTGCCTCTCGGACTAGCGGGGTCTTTTTATGAGCAGTTCTTC; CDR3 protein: CASSLPLGLAGSFYEQFF
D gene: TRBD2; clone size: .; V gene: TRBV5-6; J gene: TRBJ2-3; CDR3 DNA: TGTGCCAGCAGCACCACTAGCGGGGCATCAGATACGCAGTATTTT; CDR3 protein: CASSTTSGASDTQYF
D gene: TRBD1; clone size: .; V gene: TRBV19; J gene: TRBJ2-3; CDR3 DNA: TGTGCCAGTAGCGCGGCCACAGGGGGCAGAGATACGCAGTATTTT; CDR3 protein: CASSAATGGRDTQYF
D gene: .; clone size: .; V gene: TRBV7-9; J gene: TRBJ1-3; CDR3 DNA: TGTGCCAGCAGCCCGGGGGCAGAGGCCGGAAACACCATATATTTT; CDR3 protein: CASSPGAEAGNTIYF
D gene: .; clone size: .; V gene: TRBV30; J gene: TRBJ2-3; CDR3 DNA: TGTGCCTGGAGTGCACCATGGGACATCTATACGCAGTATTTT; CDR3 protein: CAWSAPWDIYTQYF
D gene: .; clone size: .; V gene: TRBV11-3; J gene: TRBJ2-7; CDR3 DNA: TGTGCCAGCAGCTTAGGTACCACGCCGCGGGGCTCCTACGAGCAGTACTTC; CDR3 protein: CASSLGTTPRGSYEQYF
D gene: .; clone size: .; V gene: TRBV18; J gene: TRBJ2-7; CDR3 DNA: TGTGCCAGCTCGCAGACTGAACAAACCTACGAGCAGTACTTC; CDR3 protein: CASSQTEQTYEQYF
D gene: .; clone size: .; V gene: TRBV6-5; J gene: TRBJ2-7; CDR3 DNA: TGTGCCAGCAGTGCCCTAAGCTCCTACGAGCAGTACTTC; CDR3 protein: CASSALSSYEQYF
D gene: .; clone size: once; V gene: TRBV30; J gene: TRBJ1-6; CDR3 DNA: TGTGCCTGGAATCACAATTCACCCCTCCACTTT; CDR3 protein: CAWNHNSPLHF
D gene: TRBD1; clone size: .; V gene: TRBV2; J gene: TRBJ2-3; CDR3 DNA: TGTGCCAGCAGTGGACAGGGGTTGGTCACAGATACGCAGTATTTT; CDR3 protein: CASSGQGLVTDTQYF
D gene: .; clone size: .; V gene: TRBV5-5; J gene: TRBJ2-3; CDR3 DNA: TGTGCCAGCAGCTTCAGAGGGACAATCTTCACAGATACGCAGTATTTT; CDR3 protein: CASSFRGTIFTDTQYF
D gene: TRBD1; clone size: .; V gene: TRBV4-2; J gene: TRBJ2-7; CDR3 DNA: TGTGCCAGCAGCCAGGGACAGGGAGGTTCCTACGAGCAGTACTTC; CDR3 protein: CASSQGQGGSYEQYF
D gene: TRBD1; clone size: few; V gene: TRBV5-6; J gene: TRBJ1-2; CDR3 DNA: TGTGCCAGCAGCCGGACAGGGGAGATCTATGGCTACACCTTC; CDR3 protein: CASSRTGEIYGYTF
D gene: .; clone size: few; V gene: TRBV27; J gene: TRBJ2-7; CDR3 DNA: TGTGCCAGCAGTTTATCAGGGACGGGCTGGGAGCAGTACTTC; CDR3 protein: CASSLSGTGWEQYF
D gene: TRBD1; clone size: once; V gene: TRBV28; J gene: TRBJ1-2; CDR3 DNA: TGTGCCAGCACCCTCACCCTGACAGGGTACGGCTACACCTTC; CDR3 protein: CASTLTLTGYGYTF
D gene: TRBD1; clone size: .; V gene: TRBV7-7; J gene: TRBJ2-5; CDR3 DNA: TGTGCCAGCAGCTTAGACAGGGGCGAGACCCAGTACTTC; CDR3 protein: CASSLDRGETQYF
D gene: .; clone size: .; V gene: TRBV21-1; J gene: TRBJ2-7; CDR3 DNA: TGTGCCAGCAGCAGACAGGGGGTTACTGGGCAGTACTTC; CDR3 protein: CASSRQGVTGQYF
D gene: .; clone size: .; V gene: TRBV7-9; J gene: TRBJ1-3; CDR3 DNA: TGTGCCAGCAGCTTATATGGGGGAAACACCATATATTTT; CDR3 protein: CASSLYGGNTIYF
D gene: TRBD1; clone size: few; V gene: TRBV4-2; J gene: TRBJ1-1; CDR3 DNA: TGTGCCAGCAGCCAAGAGGACAGGCAAAACACTGAAGCTTTCTTT; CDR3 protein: CASSQEDRQNTEAFF
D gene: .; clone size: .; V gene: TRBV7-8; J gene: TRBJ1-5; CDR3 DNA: TGTGCCAGCAGCTTTTCTGGGGGTAAACAGCCCCAGCATTTT; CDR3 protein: CASSFSGGKQPQHF
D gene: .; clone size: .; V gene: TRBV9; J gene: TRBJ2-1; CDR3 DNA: TGTGCCAGCAGCCGGGGGGCTAGCGATGAGCAGTTCTTC; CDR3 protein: CASSRGASDEQFF
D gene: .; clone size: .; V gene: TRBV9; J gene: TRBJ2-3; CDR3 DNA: TGTGCCAGCAGCGAACACACGGTGGGCACAGATACGCAGTATTTT; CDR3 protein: CASSEHTVGTDTQYF
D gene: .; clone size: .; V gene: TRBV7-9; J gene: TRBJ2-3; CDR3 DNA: TGTGCCAGCAGCTTTCTACCGGGACTTATCACAGATACGCAGTATTTT; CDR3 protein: CASSFLPGLITDTQYF
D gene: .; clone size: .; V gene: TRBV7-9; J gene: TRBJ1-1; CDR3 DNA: TGTGCCAGCGAGGGCAGGCAAGCACGTGAAGCTTTCTTT; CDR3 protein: CASEGRQAREAFF